These 24 T cell receptor beta chains were all obtained from the same sample, sequenced in a study of CD8+ T cells in alopecia areata. Extracted RNA was reverse transcribed into cDNA, the sequencing template. Some clones are missing from TCRdb's copy, which holds only in-frame ones; the method was immunoSEQ multiplex PCR. The sample contains under 150,000 clones, approximately 56% of which appear only once. Sequencing used CD8+ T cells sorted from blood. These receptors came from a human donor in good health.

This clone was seen more than once but under ten times. The chain has TRBV14 and TRBJ2-1; TRBD2 matches 8 bases. CDR1 SGHDN and CDR2 FVKESK come from the germline V gene. The CDR3 has 14 amino acids. V gave up 1 base and J gave up 8 bases; unmatched junction bases: 4. The CDR3 nucleotides read TGTGCCAGCAGCCAAGGGACGGGAGGGGATGAGCAGTTCTTC. Translation: CASSQGTGGDEQFF. The full variable domain, its missing parts supplied by reference TRBV14 and TRBJ2-1, is EAGVTQFPSHSVIEKGQTVTLRCDPISGHDNLYWYRRVMGKEIKFLLHFVKESKQDESGMPNNRFLAERTGGTYSTLKVQPAELEDSGVYFCASSQGTGGDEQFFGPGTRLTVL.

V is TRBV28 and J is TRBJ1-1, with 7 bases fitting TRBD1. V shed 6 bases and J 1 base; nucleotides not matched to a gene: 2. The CDR3 consists of 13 residues. Germline V gene lookup returns CDR1 MDHEN and CDR2 SYDVKM. CDR3 loop: CASSPGGNTEAFF. The DNA for the CDR3 is TGTGCCAGCAGCCCAGGGGGGAACACTGAAGCTTTCTTT.

The chain combines TRBV27 with TRBJ2-1; the match to TRBD2 covers 9 bases. The ends lost 2 bases at V and 4 bases at J; junction bases unmatched: 3. The germline CDR1 and CDR2 sequences are MNHEY and SMNVEV (reference sequence). The CDR3 covers 15 residues. The CDR3 loop reads CASSLVTSGYNEQFF. CDR3 nucleotides: TGTGCCAGCAGTTTAGTGACTAGCGGATACAATGAGCAGTTCTTC.

This clone showed up just once. J is TRBJ2-7 and V is TRBV27; D is uncertain. This CDR3 is built from 12 residues. V lost 7 bases to trimming and J lost 11 bases, with 18 bases between them. Looked up from germline, CDR1 is MNHEY and CDR2 is SMNVEV (reference sequence). CDR3 sequence: CASKGIDLVKYF. The CDR3 DNA reads as TGTGCCAGCAAAGGGATTGACTTAGTGAAGTACTTC.

The count of this clone is one. Within the sample, other DNA sequences also encode this same CDR3. This chain connects TRBV30 to TRBJ1-4; the D gene is possibly TRBD1 (6 bases). Trimming pared 3 bases from V and 2 bases from J, leaving 7 bases between. The CDR3 covers 13 residues. CDR1 GTSNPN and CDR2 SVGIG come from the germline V gene (reference sequence). CDR3 amino acids: CAWRGATNEKLFF. CDR3 sequence (DNA): TGTGCCTGGAGGGGGGCGACTAATGAAAAACTGTTTTTT.

V gene TRBV27 combines with J gene TRBJ2-2; D is unclear. The CDR3 is 13 amino acids. Germline V gives CDR1 MNHEY, CDR2 SMNVEV (reference sequence). V was shortened by 5 bases and J by 3 bases, with 7 bases between the two germline ends. CDR3 amino acids: CASSSRDTGELFF. The CDR3 DNA sequence: TGTGCCAGCAGTAGCCGGGACACCGGGGAGCTGTTTTTT.

The CDR3 loop reads CASSDAEAFF. The CDR3 DNA is TGTGCCAGCAGTGACGCGGAAGCTTTCTTT. V gene TRBV2 combines with J gene TRBJ1-1; D is uncertain. The V end lost 3 bases, the J end lost 8 bases, and 4 bases lay between the germline ends. CDR1 and CDR2 from the germline V gene are SNHLY and FYNNEI. CDR3 length: 10 residues.

The chain combines TRBV6-1 with TRBJ1-1; the D gene is possibly TRBD1 (6 bases). The V end was cut by 7 bases, the J end by 4 bases, with 13 bases between. The CDR3 sequence is 13 residues long. Germline CDR1 is MNHNS and CDR2 is SASEGT. The CDR3 loop is CASNHRAGTEAFF. The CDR3, as DNA: TGTGCCAGCAACCACAGGGCTGGCACTGAAGCTTTCTTT.

This rearrangement joins TRBV7-9 to TRBJ1-2; no definite D call. The length of the CDR3 is 12 residues. The germline V and J ends were trimmed by 11 bases and 1 base, with 11 bases remaining between them. The germline V gene encodes CDR1 SEHNR and CDR2 FQNEAQ (reference sequence). The CDR3 region has the DNA TGTGCCGGAAGTATTCTTAACTATGGCTACACCTTC. This codes for CAGSILNYGYTF.

This chain's CDR3 is CASRGTSATYEQYF. CDR3 bases: TGTGCCAGCAGAGGGACTAGCGCCACCTACGAGCAGTACTTC. The V gene is TRBV2, the J gene TRBJ2-7, with 10 bases aligning to TRBD2. Looked up from germline, CDR1 is SNHLY and CDR2 is FYNNEI. With 6 bases clipped from V and 2 bases from J, the junction kept 4 bases outside the gene matches. The CDR3 sequence is 14 residues long.

This clone has a handful of counts. This chain uses TRBV19 with TRBJ2-3, with D perhaps TRBD2 (5 bases). V lost 7 bases and J 0 bases, leaving 11 bases between the germline ends. The CDR3 spans 14 residues. Germline V gives CDR1 LNHDA, CDR2 SQIVND (reference sequence). CDR3 sequence (DNA): TGTGCCAGTACCCCTCGCGGGAGCACAGATACGCAGTATTTT. Translated, it gives CASTPRGSTDTQYF.

The gene calls are TRBV15 and TRBJ2-1; D is possibly TRBD1 (6 bases). The CDR3 runs to 13 residues. Germline CDR1 reads LNHNV; CDR2 reads YYDKDF (reference sequence). The V gene lost 0 bases and the J gene lost 6 bases, with 6 bases spanning the gap. The CDR3 nucleotides read TGTGCCACCAGCAGAGAACAGGGCAATGAGCAGTTCTTC. Protein: CATSREQGNEQFF.

The rearrangement links TRBV4-1 to TRBJ2-2, with TRBD2 matching over 12 bases. There are 18 residues in the CDR3. Losses at the gene ends were 2 bases for V and 3 bases for J; bases not matched to a gene: 7. Germline V gene lookup returns CDR1 MGHRA and CDR2 YSYEKL. The DNA of the CDR3 is TGCGCCAGCAGCCAACTAGCGGGAGGGGCCGGGGACACCGGGGAGCTGTTTTTT. Protein product: CASSQLAGGAGDTGELFF.

The DNA of the CDR3 is TGCAGCGTTGAAGATCCTGGACAGGGGGCAACCGGGGAGCTGTTTTTT. Its translation: CSVEDPGQGATGELFF. This chain uses TRBV29-1 with TRBJ2-2; TRBD1 agrees at 11 bases. CDR1 and CDR2 (germline): SQVTM, ANQGSEA. This CDR3 region has 16 residues. V gave up 0 bases and J gave up 5 bases; unmatched junction bases: 5.

V is TRBV2 and J is TRBJ2-3, with D possibly matching TRBD1 (7 bases). The CDR3 extends over 14 amino acids. CDR1 is SNHLY and CDR2 is FYNNEI in the germline V gene. The V end was cut by 8 bases, the J end by 5 bases, with 17 bases between. The CDR3 is CASLTTGRGDTQYF. In nucleotides, the CDR3 is TGTGCCAGCCTAACGACAGGGCGGGGAGATACGCAGTATTTT. Full variable domain (rest looked up from reference TRBV2 and TRBJ2-3): EPEVTQTPSHQVTQMGQEVILRCVPISNHLYFYWYRQILGQKVEFLVSFYNNEISEKSEIFDDQFSVERPDGSNFTLKIRSTKLEDSAMYFCASLTTGRGDTQYFGPGTRLTVL.

The V call is TRBV10-2, the J call TRBJ2-2, with D perhaps matching TRBD2 (5 bases). Germline V CDR1 and CDR2: WSHSY, SAAADI. The CDR3 is made up of 13 amino acids. The V and J ends lost 4 bases and 8 bases respectively, with 11 bases between them. The CDR3 loop is CASSGGNLGELFF. The CDR3 DNA reads as TGCGCCAGCAGTGGAGGGAATCTAGGGGAGCTGTTTTTT.

The V and J genes are TRBV20-1 and TRBJ2-2; D may be TRBD2 (6 bases). Between the trimmed V and J ends, which lost 6 bases and 7 bases, there was a span of 9 bases. The CDR3 is made up of 11 amino acids. Germline loops: CDR1 DFQATT, CDR2 SNEGSKA (reference sequence). This CDR3 is CSAIAVGELFF. The DNA for the CDR3 is TGCAGTGCAATAGCGGTCGGGGAGCTGTTTTTT.

J is TRBJ2-7 and V is TRBV5-6; D is uncertain. The CDR3 covers 14 residues. Germline V gene sequence: CDR1 SGHDT, CDR2 YYEEEE. The V and J ends lost 1 base and 4 bases respectively, with 12 bases between them. CDR3 coding DNA: TGTGCCAGCAGCTTGCGAGAGATCGTATACGAGCAGTACTTC. Protein sequence: CASSLREIVYEQYF.

The genes are TRBV11-2 and TRBJ2-7; D is undetermined. V lost 10 bases and J 6 bases, leaving 13 bases between the germline ends. Germline V gene sequence: CDR1 SGHAT, CDR2 FQNNGV. This CDR3 has 11 residues. As DNA, the CDR3 is TGTGCCACCCAGGAACCGGGCGAGCAGTACTTC. Its protein product is CATQEPGEQYF.

V usage is TRBV4-1 and J usage is TRBJ2-1, with D possibly being TRBD2 (6 bases). V was cut by 1 base and J by 3 bases, with 13 bases left in between. CDR3 length: 16 residues. The germline V gene has CDR1 MGHRA and CDR2 YSYEKL. The CDR3 DNA reads as TGCGCCAGCAGCCAAGCAATTAGCGGATACTACAATGAGCAGTTCTTC. Translating gives CASSQAISGYYNEQFF.

The chain joins TRBV20-1 to TRBJ2-1, with no clear D. The CDR3 extends over 11 amino acids. Germline V gene data show CDR1 as DFQATT and CDR2 as SNEGSKA (reference sequence). Trimming cost V 1 base and J 7 bases, with 5 bases left between them. The CDR3 nucleotides are TGCAGTGCTAGAGTGAGAAATGAGCAGTTCTTC. Its translation is CSARVRNEQFF.

The V call is TRBV7-9, the J call TRBJ2-7, with TRBD1 matching over 9 bases. The CDR3 extends over 16 amino acids. J gave up 6 bases and V 4 bases, and 13 bases lay outside the gene matches. The germline CDR1 and CDR2 sequences are SEHNR and FQNEAQ (reference sequence). CDR3 bases: TGTGCCAGCAGCTCGTCACCGGGACAGGGTGCCCTCGAGCAGTACTTC. It is translated as CASSSSPGQGALEQYF.

CDR3 bases: TGCGCCAGCGCCGAGGGGCTAGCGGGAGGGGTCTACGAGCAGTACTTC. Its protein product is CASAEGLAGGVYEQYF. The chain carries TRBV5-1 and TRBJ2-7, with TRBD2 identical over 12 bases. CDR3 length equals 16 residues. Unmatched junction bases numbered 11, after V lost 7 bases and J lost 3 bases. Germline lookup yields CDR1 SGHRS and CDR2 YFSETQ. Using reference TRBV5-1 and TRBJ2-7 for the parts outside the CDR3, the full variable domain is KAGVTQTPRYLIKTRGQQVTLSCSPISGHRSVSWYQQTPGQGLQFLFEYFSETQRNKGNFPGRFSGRQFSNSRSEMNVSTLELGDSALYLCASAEGLAGGVYEQYFGPGTRLTVT.

This chain joins TRBV7-6 and TRBJ2-5; 11 bases match TRBD2. Germline CDR1 reads SGHVS; CDR2 reads FNYEAQ. V shed 0 bases and J 4 bases; nucleotides not matched to a gene: 7. The CDR3 consists of 17 residues. CDR3 DNA: TGTGCCAGCAGCTTAGCGCTAACTAGCGGGAGTCTAGAGACCCAGTACTTC. This codes for CASSLALTSGSLETQYF. The variable domain in full, completed from reference TRBV7-6 and TRBJ2-5, reads GAGVSQSPRYKVTKRGQDVALRCDPISGHVSLYWYRQALGQGPEFLTYFNYEAQQDKSGLPNDRFSAERPEGSISTLTIQRTEQRDSAMYRCASSLALTSGSLETQYFGPGTRLLVL.